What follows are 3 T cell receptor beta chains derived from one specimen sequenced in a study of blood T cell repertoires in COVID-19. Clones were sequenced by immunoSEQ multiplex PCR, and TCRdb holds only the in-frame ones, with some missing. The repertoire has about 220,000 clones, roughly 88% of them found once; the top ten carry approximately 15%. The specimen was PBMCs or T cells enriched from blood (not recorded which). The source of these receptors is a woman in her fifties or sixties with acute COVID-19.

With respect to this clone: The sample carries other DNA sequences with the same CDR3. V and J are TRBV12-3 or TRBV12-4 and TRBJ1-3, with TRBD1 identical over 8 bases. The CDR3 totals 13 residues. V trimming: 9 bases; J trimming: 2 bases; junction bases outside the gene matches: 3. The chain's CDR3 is CASGTGAGNTIYF. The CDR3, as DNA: TGTGCCAGTGGGACAGGAGCTGGAAACACCATATATTTT.

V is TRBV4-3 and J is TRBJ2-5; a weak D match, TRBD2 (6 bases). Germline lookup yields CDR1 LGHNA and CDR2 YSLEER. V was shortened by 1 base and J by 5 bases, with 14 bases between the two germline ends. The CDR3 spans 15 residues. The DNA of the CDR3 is TGCGCCAGCAGCCAAGGAGGCGGGGCGGGGGAGACCCAGTACTTC. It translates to CASSQGGGAGETQYF.

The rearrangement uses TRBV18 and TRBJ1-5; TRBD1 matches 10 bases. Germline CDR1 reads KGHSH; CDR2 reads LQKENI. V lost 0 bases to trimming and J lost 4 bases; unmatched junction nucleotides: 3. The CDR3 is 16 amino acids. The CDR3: CASSPPDRGTNQPQHF. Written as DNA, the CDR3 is TGTGCCAGCTCACCACCGGACAGGGGGACAAATCAGCCCCAGCATTTT.